This T cell receptor beta chain was identified in a study of blood T cell repertoires in COVID-19. How the authors handled the data: The authors estimated nucleated cell counts from reference gene primer amplification. The protocol was immunoSEQ multiplex PCR, while the TCRdb copy is restricted to in-frame clones and leaves out a portion. Clonal size and the V and J genes are those of that table, whereas D and trimming came from the DNA. Here the sample spans roughly 110,000 clones, approximately 80% being singletons. The Seattle patients, enrolled during active infection, were followed longitudinally. V shed 1 base, J shed 0 bases, and the junction held 2 bases outside the gene matches. Germline V CDR1 and CDR2: SGHDN, FVKESK. CDR3 size: 16 residues.

Sequenced input: peripheral blood. The TCR comes from an elderly man with COVID-19, enrolled during active disease. This chain connects TRBV14 to TRBJ1-4; TRBD1 matches 7 bases. The CDR3 reads CASSQGQGATNEKLFF. The CDR3 DNA is TGTGCCAGCAGCCAAGGACAGGGTGCAACTAATGAAAAACTGTTTTTT.